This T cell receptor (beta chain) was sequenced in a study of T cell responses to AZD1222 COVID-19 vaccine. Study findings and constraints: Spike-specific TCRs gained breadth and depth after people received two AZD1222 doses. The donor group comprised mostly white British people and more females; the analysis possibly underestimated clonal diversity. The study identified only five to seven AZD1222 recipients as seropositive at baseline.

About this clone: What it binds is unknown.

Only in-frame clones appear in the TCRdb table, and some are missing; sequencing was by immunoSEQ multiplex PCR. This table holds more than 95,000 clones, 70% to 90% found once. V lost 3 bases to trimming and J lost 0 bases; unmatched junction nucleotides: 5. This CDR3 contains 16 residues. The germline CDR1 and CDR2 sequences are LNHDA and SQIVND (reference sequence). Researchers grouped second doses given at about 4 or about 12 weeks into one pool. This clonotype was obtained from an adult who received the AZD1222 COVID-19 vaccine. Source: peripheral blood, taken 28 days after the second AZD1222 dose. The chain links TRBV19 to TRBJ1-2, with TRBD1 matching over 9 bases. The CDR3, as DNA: TGTGCCAGTAGTATGATTGGGGACAGGGCTAACTATGGCTACACCTTC. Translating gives CASSMIGDRANYGYTF.